A single sample is the source of the 5 T cell receptor beta chains below, sequenced in a study of T-cell memory formation after mild COVID-19. TCRdb reprocessed the 5' RACE reads with MiXCR, giving one entry per CDR3 protein. This table holds about 540,000 distinct CDR3 sequences, about 20% found once. Sequenced sample: PBMCs or a T cell subset sorted from them (not recorded which). These receptors were taken from an adult woman who had mild COVID-19 (a few samples of this study predate the infection). Cell type and time point are not known.

The V gene is TRBV11-2, the J gene TRBJ2-7, with 8 positions matching TRBD2. The V gene's germline CDR1 is SGHAT and CDR2 FQNNGV. The CDR3 runs 14 residues. J lost 7 bases, V lost 5 bases, and 10 bases had no gene match. The CDR3 region is CASSPPRGGWEQYF. The CDR3 nucleotides are TGTGCCAGCAGCCCTCCCCGGGGGGGTTGGGAGCAGTACTTC. Combining the CDR3 with reference TRBV11-2 and TRBJ2-7 gives the whole variable domain EAGVAQSPRYKIIEKRQSVAFWCNPISGHATLYWYQQILGQGPKLLIQFQNNGVVDDSQLPKDRFSAERLKGVDSTLKIQPAKLEDSAVYLCASSPPRGGWEQYFGPGTRLTVT.

The gene calls are TRBV7-3 and TRBJ2-3; 13 bases agree with TRBD2. The V segment lost 5 bases and the J segment 3 bases; nucleotides outside the gene matches: 5. CDR1 is SGHTA and CDR2 is FQGTGA in the germline V gene. The CDR3 extends over 16 amino acids. CDR3 in DNA: TGTGCCAGCAGCCCCGGGACTAGCGGGGCAACAGATACGCAGTATTTT. This translates into CASSPGTSGATDTQYF. Together with reference TRBV7-3 and TRBJ2-3, the CDR3 gives the full variable domain: GAGVSQTPSNKVTEKGKYVELRCDPISGHTALYWYRQSLGQGPEFLIYFQGTGAADDSGLPNDRFFAVRPEGSVSTLKIQRTERGDSAVYLCASSPGTSGATDTQYFGPGTRLTVL.

The chain employs TRBV2 and TRBJ2-2; no clear D. CDR3 length: 14 amino acids. CDR1 is SNHLY, CDR2 FYNNEI, per germline. With 7 bases removed from V and 2 bases from J, the gap between germline ends came to 11 bases. In DNA form, the CDR3 reads TGTGCCAGCAAACAGCCCCATAACACCGGGGAGCTGTTTTTT. Its translation: CASKQPHNTGELFF.

The rearrangement joins TRBV6-5 to TRBJ2-5; TRBD1 matches at 7 bases. Trimming removed 4 bases from V and 3 bases from J; junction bases left unmatched: 8. This CDR3 spans 15 amino acids. The germline gives CDR1 MNHEY, CDR2 SVGAGI. The CDR3, as DNA: TGTGCCAGCAGTTCCCGAGGGGGCGCCGAAGAGACCCAGTACTTC. Translated, it gives CASSSRGGAEETQYF.

V usage is TRBV7-9 and J usage is TRBJ1-4; a possible D gene is TRBD1 (5 bases). The germline CDR1 and CDR2 sequences are SEHNR and FQNEAQ (reference sequence). The V and J ends lost 5 bases and 9 bases respectively, with 7 bases between them. CDR3 size: 11 residues. CDR3 sequence: CASSLGQKLFF. The DNA of the CDR3 is TGTGCCAGCAGCCTGGGACAAAAACTGTTTTTT.